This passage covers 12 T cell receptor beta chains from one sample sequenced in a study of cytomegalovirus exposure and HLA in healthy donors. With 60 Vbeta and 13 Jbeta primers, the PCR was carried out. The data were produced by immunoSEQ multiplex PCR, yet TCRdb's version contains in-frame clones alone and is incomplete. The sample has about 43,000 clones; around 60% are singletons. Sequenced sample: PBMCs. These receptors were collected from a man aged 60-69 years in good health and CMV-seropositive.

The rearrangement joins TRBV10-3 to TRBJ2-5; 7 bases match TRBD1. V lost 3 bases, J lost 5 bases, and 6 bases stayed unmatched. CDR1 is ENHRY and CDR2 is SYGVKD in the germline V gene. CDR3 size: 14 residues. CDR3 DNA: TGTGCCATCAGTGATAGACAGGGTTGGGAGACCCAGTACTTC. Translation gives CAISDRQGWETQYF.

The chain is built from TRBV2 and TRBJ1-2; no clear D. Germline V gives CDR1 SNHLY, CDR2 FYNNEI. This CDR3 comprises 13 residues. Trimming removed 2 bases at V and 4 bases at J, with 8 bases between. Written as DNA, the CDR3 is TGTGCCAGCAGTGAAAGTGGCAGCTATGGCTACACCTTC. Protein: CASSESGSYGYTF.

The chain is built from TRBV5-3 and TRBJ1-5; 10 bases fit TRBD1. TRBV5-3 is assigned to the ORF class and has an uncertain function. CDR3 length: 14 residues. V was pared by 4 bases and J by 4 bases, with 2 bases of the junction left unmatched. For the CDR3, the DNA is TGTGCCAGAAGCGTGGACAGGGGGAATCAGCCCCAGCATTTT. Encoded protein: CARSVDRGNQPQHF.

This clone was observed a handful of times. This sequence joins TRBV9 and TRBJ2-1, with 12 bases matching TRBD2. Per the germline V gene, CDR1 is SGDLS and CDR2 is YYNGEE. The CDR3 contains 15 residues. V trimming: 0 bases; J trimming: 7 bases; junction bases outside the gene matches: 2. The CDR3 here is CASSVVGTSGNEQFF. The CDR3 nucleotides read TGTGCCAGCAGCGTAGTAGGGACTAGCGGGAATGAGCAGTTCTTC.

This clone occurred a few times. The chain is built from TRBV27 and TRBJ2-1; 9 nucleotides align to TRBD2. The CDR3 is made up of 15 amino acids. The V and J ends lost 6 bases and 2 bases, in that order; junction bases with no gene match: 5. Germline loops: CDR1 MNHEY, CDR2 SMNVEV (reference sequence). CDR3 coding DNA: TGTGCCAGCAGCCTTAGCGGGAGCCCCTACAATGAGCAGTTCTTC. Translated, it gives CASSLSGSPYNEQFF.

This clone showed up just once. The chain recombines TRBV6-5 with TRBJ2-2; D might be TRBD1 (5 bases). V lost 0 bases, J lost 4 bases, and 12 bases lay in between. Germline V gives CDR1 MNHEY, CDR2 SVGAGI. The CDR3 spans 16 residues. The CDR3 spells CASSYSTRDSTGELFF. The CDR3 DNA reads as TGTGCCAGCAGTTACTCGACCAGGGATTCCACCGGGGAGCTGTTTTTT.

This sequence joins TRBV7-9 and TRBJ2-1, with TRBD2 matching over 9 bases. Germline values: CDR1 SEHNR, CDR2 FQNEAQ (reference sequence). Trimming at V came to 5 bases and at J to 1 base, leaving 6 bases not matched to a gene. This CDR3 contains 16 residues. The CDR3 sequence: CASSLVTSGSYNEQFF. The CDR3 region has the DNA TGTGCCAGCAGCCTAGTAACTAGCGGGTCCTACAATGAGCAGTTCTTC.

The CDR3 here is CASSLGGGKRNYEQYF. The DNA of the CDR3 is TGCGCCAGCAGCTTGGGGGGAGGAAAACGAAACTACGAGCAGTACTTC. V gene TRBV5-1 combines with J gene TRBJ2-7; the D gene is possibly TRBD2 (6 bases). This CDR3 spans 16 amino acids. The ends were cut back, 0 bases at V and 3 bases at J, with 16 bases in the middle. Germline-derived CDR1 and CDR2 are SGHRS and YFSETQ.

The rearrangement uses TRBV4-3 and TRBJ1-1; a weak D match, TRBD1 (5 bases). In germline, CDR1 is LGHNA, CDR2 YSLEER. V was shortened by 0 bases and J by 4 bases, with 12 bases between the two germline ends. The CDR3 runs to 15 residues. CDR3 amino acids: CASSQDHRLGTEAFF. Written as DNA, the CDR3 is TGCGCCAGCAGCCAAGATCACAGGCTTGGCACTGAAGCTTTCTTT.

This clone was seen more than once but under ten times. This CDR3 is CASTRLAGGKEQFF. The CDR3 nucleotides read TGTGCCAGCACCCGACTAGCGGGAGGAAAAGAGCAGTTCTTC. The rearrangement links TRBV6-5 to TRBJ2-1, with 13 nucleotides matching TRBD2. The germline gives CDR1 MNHEY, CDR2 SVGAGI. V shed 7 bases, J shed 10 bases, and the junction held 7 bases outside the gene matches. CDR3 length: 14 residues.

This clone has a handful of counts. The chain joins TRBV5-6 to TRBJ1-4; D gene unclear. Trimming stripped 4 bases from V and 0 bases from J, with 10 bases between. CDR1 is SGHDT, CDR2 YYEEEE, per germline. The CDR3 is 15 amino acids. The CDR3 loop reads CASSRSGATNEKLFF. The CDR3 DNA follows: TGTGCCAGCAGCCGATCGGGTGCAACTAATGAAAAACTGTTTTTT.

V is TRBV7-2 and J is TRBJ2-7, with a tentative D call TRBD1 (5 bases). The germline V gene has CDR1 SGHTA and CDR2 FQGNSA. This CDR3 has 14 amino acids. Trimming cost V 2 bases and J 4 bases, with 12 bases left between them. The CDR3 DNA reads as TGTGCCAGCAGCTTATTAGGGGCTGTGTACGAGCAGTACTTC. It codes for CASSLLGAVYEQYF.